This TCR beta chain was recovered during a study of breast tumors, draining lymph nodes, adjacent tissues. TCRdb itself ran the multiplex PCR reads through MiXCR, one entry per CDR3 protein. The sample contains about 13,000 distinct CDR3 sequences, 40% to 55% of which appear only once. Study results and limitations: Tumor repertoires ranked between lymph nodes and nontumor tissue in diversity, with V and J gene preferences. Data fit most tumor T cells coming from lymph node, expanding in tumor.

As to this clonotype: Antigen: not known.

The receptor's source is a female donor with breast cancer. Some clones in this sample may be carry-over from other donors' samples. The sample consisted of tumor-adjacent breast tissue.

The CDR3 sequence is CASSVFSALHF. The DNA for the CDR3 is TGTGCCAGCAGTGTTTTCTCGGCCCTCCACTTT. J is TRBJ1-6 and V is TRBV2; D ambiguous. Between the trimmed V and J ends, which lost 4 bases and 14 bases, there was a span of 9 bases. Germline assignment: CDR1 SNHLY and CDR2 FYNNEI. The CDR3 extends over 11 amino acids.